Below are 10 T cell receptor beta chains sequenced from a single sample in a study of blood T cell repertoires in COVID-19. Sequencing used immunoSEQ multiplex PCR; TCRdb keeps in-frame clones, though not all of them. The table includes about 150,000 clones, approximately 78% detected once. The source material was peripheral blood. The receptors come from a man older than 75 with acute or convalescent COVID-19.

This chain uses TRBV6-5 with TRBJ1-2, with a weak D call TRBD1 (6 bases). The V gene's germline CDR1 is MNHEY and CDR2 SVGAGI. Between the trimmed V and J ends, which lost 6 bases and 4 bases, there was a span of 15 bases. This CDR3 contains 14 residues. As DNA, the CDR3 is TGTGCCAGCAGGCCCGTGGACAGATTCTATGGCTACACCTTC. This encodes CASRPVDRFYGYTF.

The chain combines TRBV6-5 with TRBJ2-7; D remains unclear. The CDR3 is 16 amino acids. Trimming pared 2 bases from V and 0 bases from J, leaving 14 bases between. From germline, CDR1 is MNHEY and CDR2 SVGAGI. The CDR3 loop is CASSYPPAAPSYEQYF. In DNA form, the CDR3 reads TGTGCCAGCAGTTACCCCCCTGCGGCCCCCTCCTACGAGCAGTACTTC.

This chain joins TRBV14 and TRBJ1-3, with D perhaps matching TRBD1 (5 bases). The CDR3 has 16 residues. From germline, CDR1 is SGHDN and CDR2 FVKESK. The ends were cut back, 0 bases at V and 1 base at J, with 10 bases in the middle. The CDR3 is CASSQDLPGSGNTIYF. The CDR3 coding sequence is TGTGCCAGCAGCCAAGATCTGCCAGGGTCTGGAAACACCATATATTTT.

This clone occurred a few times. The rearrangement uses TRBV14 and TRBJ1-2; 7 bases match TRBD1. CDR1 is SGHDN and CDR2 is FVKESK in the germline V gene. V lost 0 bases and J lost 8; bases outside the gene matches: 6. The CDR3 consists of 14 residues. CDR3 protein: CASSQDFQGGGYTF. The CDR3 region has the DNA TGTGCCAGCAGCCAAGATTTTCAGGGGGGCGGCTACACCTTC.

This chain joins TRBV5-6 and TRBJ2-5; 11 nucleotides match TRBD2. CDR1 is SGHDT and CDR2 is YYEEEE in the germline V gene. The CDR3 totals 15 residues. With 4 bases clipped from V and 4 bases from J, the junction kept 6 bases outside the gene matches. The CDR3 protein is CASSNSGGAGETQYF. CDR3 sequence (DNA): TGTGCCAGCAGCAATAGCGGGGGGGCCGGAGAGACCCAGTACTTC.

In DNA, the CDR3 is TGTGCCAGCAGCCGCGGCGGACAGGGATTAGATACGCAGTATTTT. It specifies CASSRGGQGLDTQYF. The chain uses TRBV11-2 and TRBJ2-3; 8 bases fit TRBD1. V lost 5 bases, J lost 5 bases, and 9 bases stayed unmatched. Germline V gene lookup returns CDR1 SGHAT and CDR2 FQNNGV. The CDR3 sequence is 15 residues long.

The CDR3 loop is CASSQGDRGRSRPTF. CDR3 in DNA: TGCGCCAGCAGCCAAGGGGACAGGGGGAGATCCCGGCCCACCTTC. This chain connects TRBV4-3 to TRBJ1-2; 11 bases align to TRBD1. CDR3 length equals 15 residues. With 1 base clipped from V and 13 bases from J, the junction kept 11 bases outside the gene matches. CDR1 is LGHNA and CDR2 is YSLEER in the germline V gene.

There are a few counts of this clone. In nucleotides, the CDR3 is TGCGCCAGCAGCCGGACAGTTACTAATGAAAAACTGTTTTTT. This translates into CASSRTVTNEKLFF. This chain links TRBV5-1 with TRBJ1-4; D possibly corresponds to TRBD1 (6 bases). The CDR3 covers 14 residues. V lost 4 bases and J lost 2, with 9 bases in between. Germline V gene sequence: CDR1 SGHRS, CDR2 YFSETQ.

The chain uses TRBV24-1 and TRBJ1-5, with D perhaps TRBD1 (6 bases). Germline V CDR1 and CDR2: KGHDR, SFDVKD. V was trimmed by 5 bases and J by 4 bases, leaving 11 bases between them. The CDR3 extends over 14 amino acids. For the CDR3, the DNA is TGTGCCACCAGTGTTAAGGGGGGGAATCAGCCCCAGCATTTT. Translation gives CATSVKGGNQPQHF.

The V call is TRBV10-3, the J call TRBJ2-3; TRBD1 matches at 9 bases. V was clipped by 4 bases and J by 3 bases; unmatched bases: 2. This CDR3 contains 14 residues. The germline gives CDR1 ENHRY, CDR2 SYGVKD. The CDR3 region is CAISGGTGTDTQYF. The CDR3 DNA follows: TGTGCCATCAGTGGCGGGACAGGGACAGATACGCAGTATTTT.